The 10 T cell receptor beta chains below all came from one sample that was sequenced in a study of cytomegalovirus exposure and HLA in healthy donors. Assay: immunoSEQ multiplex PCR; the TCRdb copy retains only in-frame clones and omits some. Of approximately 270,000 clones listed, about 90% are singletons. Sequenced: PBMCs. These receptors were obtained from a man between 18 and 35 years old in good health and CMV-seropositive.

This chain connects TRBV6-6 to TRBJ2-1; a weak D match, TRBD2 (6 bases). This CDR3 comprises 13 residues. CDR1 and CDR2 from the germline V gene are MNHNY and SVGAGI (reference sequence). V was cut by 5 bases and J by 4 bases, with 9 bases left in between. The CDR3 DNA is TGTGCCAGCAGTAGCGGGCCGTACAATGAGCAGTTCTTC. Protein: CASSSGPYNEQFF.

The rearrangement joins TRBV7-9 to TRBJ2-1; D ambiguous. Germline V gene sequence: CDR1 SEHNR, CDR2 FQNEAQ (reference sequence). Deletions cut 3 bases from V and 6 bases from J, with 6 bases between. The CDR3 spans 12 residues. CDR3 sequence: CASSFGINEQFF. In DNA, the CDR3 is TGTGCCAGCAGCTTCGGAATCAATGAGCAGTTCTTC.

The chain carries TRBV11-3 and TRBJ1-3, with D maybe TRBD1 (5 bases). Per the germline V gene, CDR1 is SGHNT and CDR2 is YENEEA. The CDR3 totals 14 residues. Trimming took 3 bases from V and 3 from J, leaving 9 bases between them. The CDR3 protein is CASSLDISGNTIYF. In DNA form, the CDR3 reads TGTGCCAGCAGCTTGGACATCAGTGGAAACACCATATATTTT.

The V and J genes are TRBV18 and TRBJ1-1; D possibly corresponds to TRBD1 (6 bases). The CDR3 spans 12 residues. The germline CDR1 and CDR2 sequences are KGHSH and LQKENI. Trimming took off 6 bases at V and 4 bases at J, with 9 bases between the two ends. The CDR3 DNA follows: TGTGCCAGCTCGGGGGCTGGCACTGAAGCTTTCTTT. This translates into CASSGAGTEAFF. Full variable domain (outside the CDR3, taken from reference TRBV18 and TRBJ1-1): NAGVMQNPRHLVRRRGQEARLRCSPMKGHSHVYWYRQLPEEGLKFMVYLQKENIIDESGMPKERFSAEFPKEGPSILRIQQVVRGDSAAYFCASSGAGTEAFFGQGTRLTVV.

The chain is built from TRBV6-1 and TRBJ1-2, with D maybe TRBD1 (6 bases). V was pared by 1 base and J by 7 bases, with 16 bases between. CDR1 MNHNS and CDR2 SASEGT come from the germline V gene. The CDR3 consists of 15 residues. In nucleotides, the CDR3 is TGTGCCAGCAGTGAAGGTAGCAGGGGAATAGGTGGCTACACCTTC. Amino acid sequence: CASSEGSRGIGGYTF.

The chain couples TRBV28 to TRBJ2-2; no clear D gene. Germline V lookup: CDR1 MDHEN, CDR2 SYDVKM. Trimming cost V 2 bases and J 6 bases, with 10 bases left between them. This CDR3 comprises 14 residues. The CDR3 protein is CASSLNVWAGELFF. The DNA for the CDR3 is TGTGCCAGCAGTTTAAATGTCTGGGCCGGGGAGCTGTTTTTT.

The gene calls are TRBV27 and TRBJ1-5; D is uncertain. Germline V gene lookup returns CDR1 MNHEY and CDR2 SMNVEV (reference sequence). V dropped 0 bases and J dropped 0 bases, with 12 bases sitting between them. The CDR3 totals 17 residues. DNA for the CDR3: TGTGCCAGCAGTTTATCATCCCCAAGGTATAGCAATCAGCCCCAGCATTTT. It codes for CASSLSSPRYSNQPQHF.

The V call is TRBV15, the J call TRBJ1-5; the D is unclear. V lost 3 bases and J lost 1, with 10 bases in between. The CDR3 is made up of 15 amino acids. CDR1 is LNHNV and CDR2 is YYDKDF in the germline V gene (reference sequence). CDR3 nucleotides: TGTGCCACCAGCAGGACCCCCTGGAGCAATCAGCCCCAGCATTTT. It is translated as CATSRTPWSNQPQHF.

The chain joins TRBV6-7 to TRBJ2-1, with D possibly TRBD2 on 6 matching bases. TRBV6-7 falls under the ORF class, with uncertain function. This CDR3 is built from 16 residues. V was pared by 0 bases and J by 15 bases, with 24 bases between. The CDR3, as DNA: TGTGCCAGCAGTTACTCGATGCAGGGAGGACCCAACCTCCCGTTCTTC. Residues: CASSYSMQGGPNLPFF.

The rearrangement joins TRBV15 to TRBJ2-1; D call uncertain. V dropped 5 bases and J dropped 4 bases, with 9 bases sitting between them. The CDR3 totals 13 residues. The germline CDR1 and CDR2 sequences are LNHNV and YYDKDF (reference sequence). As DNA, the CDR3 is TGTGCCACCAGCGGCCGATTATACAATGAGCAGTTCTTC. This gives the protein CATSGRLYNEQFF. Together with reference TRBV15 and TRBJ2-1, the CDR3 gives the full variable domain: DAMVIQNPRYQVTQFGKPVTLSCSQTLNHNVMYWYQQKSSQAPKLLFHYYDKDFNNEADTPDNFQSRRPNTSFCFLDIRSPGLGDTAMYLCATSGRLYNEQFFGPGTRLTVL.